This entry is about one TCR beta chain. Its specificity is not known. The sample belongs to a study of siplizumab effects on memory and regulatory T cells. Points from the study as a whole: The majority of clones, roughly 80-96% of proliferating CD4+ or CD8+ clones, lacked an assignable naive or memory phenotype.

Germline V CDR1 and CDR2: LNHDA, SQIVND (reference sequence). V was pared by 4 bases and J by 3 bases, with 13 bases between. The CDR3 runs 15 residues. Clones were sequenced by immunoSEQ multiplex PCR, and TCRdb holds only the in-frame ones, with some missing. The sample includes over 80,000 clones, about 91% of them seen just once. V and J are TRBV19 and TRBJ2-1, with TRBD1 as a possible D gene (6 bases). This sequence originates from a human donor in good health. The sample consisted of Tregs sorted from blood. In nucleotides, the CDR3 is TGTGCCAGTAGTACCCTTACCAGGGGCTACAATGAGCAGTTCTTC. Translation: CASSTLTRGYNEQFF. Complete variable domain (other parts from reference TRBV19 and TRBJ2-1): DGGITQSPKYLFRKEGQNVTLSCEQNLNHDAMYWYRQDPGQGLRLIYYSQIVNDFQKGDIAEGYSVSREKKESFPLTVTSAQKNPTAFYLCASSTLTRGYNEQFFGPGTRLTVL.